Listed here are 12 T cell receptor beta chains from one sample, sequenced in a study of blood T cells in healthy people across ages. With a J-beta primer mix and a sample-barcoded 5' primer, a second PCR ran about 7 to 12 cycles. In TCRdb, the 5' RACE reads were re-called with MiXCR into one record per CDR3 protein. This table has about 1.4 million distinct CDR3 sequences, approximately 59% appearing once. Sequenced sample: blood. The receptor set was obtained from a man younger than 30 in good health.

The rearrangement uses TRBV6-1 and TRBJ2-7, with TRBD2 matching over 7 bases. The CDR3 runs 15 residues. The J segment lost 0 bases and the V segment lost 2 bases, leaving 4 bases of the junction unmatched. The germline gives CDR1 MNHNS, CDR2 SASEGT. The CDR3 protein is CASSEYERDSYEQYF. CDR3 coding DNA: TGTGCCAGCAGTGAATACGAGCGGGACTCCTACGAGCAGTACTTC.

This clonotype was detected only a few times. This chain links TRBV13 with TRBJ1-2; D remains ambiguous. The CDR3 is 16 amino acids. V was shortened by 3 bases and J by 1 base, with 15 bases between the two germline ends. Germline V gene lookup returns CDR1 PRHDT and CDR2 FYEKMQ (reference sequence). The CDR3 loop is CASSLSGRMNNYGYTF. In DNA, the CDR3 is TGTGCCAGCAGCTTGTCAGGACGGATGAATAACTATGGCTACACCTTC.

The V gene is TRBV6-5, the J gene TRBJ1-5; no clear D gene. The germline V gene encodes CDR1 MNHEY and CDR2 SVGAGI. The CDR3 is 14 residues long. The ends were cut back, 2 bases at V and 3 bases at J, with 8 bases in the middle. The CDR3 here is CASSYRSYNQPQHF. In DNA, the CDR3 is TGTGCCAGCAGTTACAGATCGTACAATCAGCCCCAGCATTTT.

The rearrangement links TRBV25-1 to TRBJ2-1; no clear D gene. This CDR3 has 15 residues. In germline, CDR1 is MGHDK, CDR2 SYGVNS. V lost 6 bases and J 0 bases, leaving 12 bases between the germline ends. This chain's CDR3 is CASRGRTSSYNEQFF. In DNA form, the CDR3 reads TGTGCCAGCAGAGGAAGGACGAGCTCCTACAATGAGCAGTTCTTC.

This clonotype has more than one count but fewer than ten. The V call is TRBV7-2, the J call TRBJ2-1; D remains ambiguous. Trimming cost V 5 bases and J 1 base, with 9 bases left between them. CDR1 SGHTA and CDR2 FQGNSA come from the germline V gene. This CDR3 comprises 14 residues. CDR3 protein: CASSSVGSYNEQFF. The CDR3 DNA reads TGTGCCAGCAGCAGTGTGGGGTCCTACAATGAGCAGTTCTTC.

The rearrangement joins TRBV28 to TRBJ2-7; D is undetermined. V lost 7 bases to trimming and J lost 0 bases, with 10 bases between them. This CDR3 comprises 13 residues. Germline V gene lookup returns CDR1 MDHEN and CDR2 SYDVKM. The CDR3 loop is CASTTPRSYEQYF. In DNA form, the CDR3 reads TGTGCCAGCACCACACCCCGCTCCTACGAGCAGTACTTC.

This clonotype was seen more than once but under ten times. This chain links TRBV27 with TRBJ1-1; 10 positions match TRBD1. The junction had 10 bases not matched to a gene; V was cut back by 6 bases and J by 6 bases. The CDR3 runs 15 residues. Germline V CDR1 and CDR2: MNHEY, SMNVEV (reference sequence). The CDR3 DNA sequence: TGTGCCAGCAGCCTACTCGCGACAGGGGGCCCTGAAGCTTTCTTT. The encoded protein is CASSLLATGGPEAFF.

The chain joins TRBV27 to TRBJ2-1; D is uncertain. V lost 3 bases, J lost 3 bases, and 9 bases lay in between. CDR1 is MNHEY and CDR2 is SMNVEV in the germline V gene (reference sequence). This CDR3 has 14 residues. CDR3 region: CASSFITGYNEQFF. CDR3 sequence (DNA): TGTGCCAGCAGTTTCATAACGGGCTACAATGAGCAGTTCTTC.

The rearrangement links TRBV20-1 to TRBJ2-3, with 7 bases that match TRBD2. The CDR3 is 13 amino acids. The germline gives CDR1 DFQATT, CDR2 SNEGSKA (reference sequence). Losses at the gene ends were 6 bases for V and 4 bases for J; bases not matched to a gene: 7. CDR3 amino acids: CSADGRGADTQYF. Here the CDR3 DNA reads TGCAGTGCGGACGGACGGGGGGCAGATACGCAGTATTTT.

The rearrangement joins TRBV29-1 to TRBJ2-1; D is ambiguous. The CDR3 covers 11 residues. V shed 4 bases and J shed 13 bases, with 14 bases lying between them. CDR1 is SQVTM and CDR2 is ANQGSEA in the germline V gene. CDR3 sequence (DNA): TGCAGCGTTGTACACCAAGAGACCCAGTTCTTC. Its translation is CSVVHQETQFF.

CDR3 nucleotide sequence: TGTGCCAGCAGCTTAGTGGGGTCCAAGGGGGCGAACACTGAAGCTTTCTTT. This sequence encodes CASSLVGSKGANTEAFF. The chain combines TRBV7-2 with TRBJ1-1; 7 bases match TRBD1. CDR1 is SGHTA, CDR2 FQGNSA, per germline. V trimming: 1 base; J trimming: 1 base; junction bases outside the gene matches: 9. This CDR3 is 17 amino acids long.

V and J are TRBV27 and TRBJ2-2; D is undetermined. The CDR3 totals 13 residues. Trimming left V 4 bases short and J 5 bases short, with 8 bases between. CDR1 and CDR2 from the germline V gene are MNHEY and SMNVEV (reference sequence). CDR3 protein: CASSYFYTGELFF. The CDR3 bases are TGTGCCAGCAGTTACTTCTATACCGGGGAGCTGTTTTTT.